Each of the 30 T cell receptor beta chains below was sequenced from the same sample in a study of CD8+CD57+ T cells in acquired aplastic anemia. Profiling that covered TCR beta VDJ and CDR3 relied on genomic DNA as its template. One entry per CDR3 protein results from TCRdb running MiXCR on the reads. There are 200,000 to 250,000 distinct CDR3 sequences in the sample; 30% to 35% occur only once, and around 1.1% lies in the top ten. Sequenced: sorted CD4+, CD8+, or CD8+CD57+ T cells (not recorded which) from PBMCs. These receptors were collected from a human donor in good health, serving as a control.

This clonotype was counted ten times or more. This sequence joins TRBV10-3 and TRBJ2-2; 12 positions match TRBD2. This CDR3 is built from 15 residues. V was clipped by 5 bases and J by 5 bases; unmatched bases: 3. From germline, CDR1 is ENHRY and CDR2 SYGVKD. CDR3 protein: CAISRLAGETGELFF. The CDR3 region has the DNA TGTGCCATCAGTAGACTAGCGGGAGAGACCGGGGAGCTGTTTTTT.

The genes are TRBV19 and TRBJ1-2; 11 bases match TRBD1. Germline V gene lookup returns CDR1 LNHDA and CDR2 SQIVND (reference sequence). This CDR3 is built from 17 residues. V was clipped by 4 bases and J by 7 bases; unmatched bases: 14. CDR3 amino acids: CASSTDSTGQGAFGYTF. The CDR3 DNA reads TGTGCCAGTAGTACCGATTCAACTGGACAGGGGGCTTTTGGCTACACCTTC.

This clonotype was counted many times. CDR3 DNA: TGTGCCAGCAGCTTTTTGACAGCGGGTCACGGGGAGCTGTTTTTT. Amino acid sequence: CASSFLTAGHGELFF. The V call is TRBV7-9, the J call TRBJ2-2; possible D gene TRBD2, 6 bases. From germline, CDR1 is SEHNR and CDR2 FQNEAQ (reference sequence). The V and J ends lost 3 bases and 7 bases respectively, with 15 bases between them. The CDR3 runs to 15 residues.

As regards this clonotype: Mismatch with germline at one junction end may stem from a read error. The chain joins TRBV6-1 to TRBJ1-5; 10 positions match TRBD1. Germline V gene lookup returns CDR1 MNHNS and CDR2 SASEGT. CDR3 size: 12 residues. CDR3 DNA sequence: TGTGCCAGCAGCCCAGACAGGGGGCAGGTAAATTTT. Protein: CASSPDRGQVNF.

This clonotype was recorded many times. CDR3 protein: CASSTGQVGRAFF. CDR3 nucleotide sequence: TGCGCCAGCAGTACCGGACAGGTGGGTCGAGCTTTCTTT. The chain has TRBV5-1 and TRBJ1-1, with TRBD1 matching over 7 bases. This CDR3 is built from 13 residues. CDR1 and CDR2 (germline): SGHRS, YFSETQ. Trimming cost V 5 bases and J 10 bases; bases outside gene matches: 11.

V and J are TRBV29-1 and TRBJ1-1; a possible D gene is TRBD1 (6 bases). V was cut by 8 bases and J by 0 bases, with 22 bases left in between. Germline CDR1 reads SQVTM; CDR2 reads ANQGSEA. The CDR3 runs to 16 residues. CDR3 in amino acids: CSWPKNQGPMNTEAFF. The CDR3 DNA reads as TGCAGCTGGCCGAAAAATCAGGGGCCCATGAACACTGAAGCTTTCTTT.

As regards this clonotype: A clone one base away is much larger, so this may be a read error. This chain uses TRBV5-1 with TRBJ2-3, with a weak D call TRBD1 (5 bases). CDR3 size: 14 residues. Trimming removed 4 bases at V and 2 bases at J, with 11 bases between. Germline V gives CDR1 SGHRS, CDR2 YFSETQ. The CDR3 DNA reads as TGCGCCAGCAGCGACAGAGCAGACACAGATACGCAGTATTTT. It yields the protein CASSDRADTDTQYF.

The CDR3 sequence: CASSMSDRNYGYTF. CDR3 nucleotide sequence: TGTGCCAGTAGTATGTCAGACAGGAACTATGGCTACACCTTC. This sequence joins TRBV19 and TRBJ1-2; D is possibly TRBD1 (6 bases). Germline lookup yields CDR1 LNHDA and CDR2 SQIVND (reference sequence). The CDR3 has 14 amino acids. With 3 bases removed from V and 2 bases from J, the gap between germline ends came to 10 bases.

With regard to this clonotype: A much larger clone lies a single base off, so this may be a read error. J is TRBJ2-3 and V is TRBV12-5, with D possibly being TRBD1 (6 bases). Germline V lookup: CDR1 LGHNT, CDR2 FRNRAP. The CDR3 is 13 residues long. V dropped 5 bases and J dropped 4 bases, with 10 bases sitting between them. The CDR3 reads CASGPQGADTQYF. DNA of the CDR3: TGTGCTAGTGGTCCACAGGGTGCAGATACGCAGTATTTT.

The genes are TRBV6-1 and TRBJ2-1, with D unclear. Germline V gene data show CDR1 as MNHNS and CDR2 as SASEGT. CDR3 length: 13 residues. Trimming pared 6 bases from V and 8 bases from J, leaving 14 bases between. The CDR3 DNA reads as TGTGCCAGCAGCTCCGAGGTCGGGCATGAGCAGTTCTTC. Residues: CASSSEVGHEQFF.

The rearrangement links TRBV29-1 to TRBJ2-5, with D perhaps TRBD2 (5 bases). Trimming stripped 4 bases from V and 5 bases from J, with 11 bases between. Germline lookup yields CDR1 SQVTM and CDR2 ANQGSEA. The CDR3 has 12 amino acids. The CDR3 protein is CSVVEGRETQYF. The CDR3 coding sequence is TGCAGCGTTGTAGAGGGCCGGGAGACCCAGTACTTC. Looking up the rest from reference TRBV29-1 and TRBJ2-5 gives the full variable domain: SAVISQKPSRDICQRGTSLTIQCQVDSQVTMMFWYRQQPGQSLTLIATANQGSEATYESGFVIDKFPISRPNLTFSTLTVSNMSPEDSSIYLCSVVEGRETQYFGPGTRLLVL.

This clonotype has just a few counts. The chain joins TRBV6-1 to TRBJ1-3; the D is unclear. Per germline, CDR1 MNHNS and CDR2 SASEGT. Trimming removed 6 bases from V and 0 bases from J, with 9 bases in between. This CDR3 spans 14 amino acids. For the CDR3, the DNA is TGTGCCAGCAGGCAATATAGCTCTGGAAACACCATATATTTT. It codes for CASRQYSSGNTIYF.

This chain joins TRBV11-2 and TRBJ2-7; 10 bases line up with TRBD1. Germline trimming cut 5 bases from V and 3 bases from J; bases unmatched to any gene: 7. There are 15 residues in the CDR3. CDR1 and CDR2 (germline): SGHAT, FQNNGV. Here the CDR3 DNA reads TGTGCCAGCAGCGCCCGGGACAGGGGAGACTACGAGCAGTACTTC. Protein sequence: CASSARDRGDYEQYF.

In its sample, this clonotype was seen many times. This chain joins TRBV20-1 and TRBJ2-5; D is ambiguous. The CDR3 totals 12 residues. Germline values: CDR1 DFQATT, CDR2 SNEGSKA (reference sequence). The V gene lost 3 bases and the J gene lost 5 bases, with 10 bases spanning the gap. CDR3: CSASGVRETQYF. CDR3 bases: TGCAGTGCTAGTGGAGTGCGGGAGACCCAGTACTTC.

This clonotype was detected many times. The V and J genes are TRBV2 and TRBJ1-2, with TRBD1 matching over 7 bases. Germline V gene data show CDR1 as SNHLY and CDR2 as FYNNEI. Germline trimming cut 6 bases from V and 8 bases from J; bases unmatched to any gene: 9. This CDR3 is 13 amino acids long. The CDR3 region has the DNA TGTGCCAGCAGCCCGGACAGGTCCTTGGGCTACACCTTC. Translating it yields CASSPDRSLGYTF. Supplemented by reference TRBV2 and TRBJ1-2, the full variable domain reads EPEVTQTPSHQVTQMGQEVILRCVPISNHLYFYWYRQILGQKVEFLVSFYNNEISEKSEIFDDQFSVERPDGSNFTLKIRSTKLEDSAMYFCASSPDRSLGYTFGSGTRLTVV.

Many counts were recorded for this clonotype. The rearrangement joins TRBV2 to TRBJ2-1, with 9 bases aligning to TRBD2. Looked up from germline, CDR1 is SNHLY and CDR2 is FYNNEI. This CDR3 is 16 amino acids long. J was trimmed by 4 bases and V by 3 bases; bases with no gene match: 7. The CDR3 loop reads CASSDARGGVYNEQFF. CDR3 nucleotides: TGTGCCAGCAGTGACGCGCGGGGGGGCGTTTACAATGAGCAGTTCTTC.

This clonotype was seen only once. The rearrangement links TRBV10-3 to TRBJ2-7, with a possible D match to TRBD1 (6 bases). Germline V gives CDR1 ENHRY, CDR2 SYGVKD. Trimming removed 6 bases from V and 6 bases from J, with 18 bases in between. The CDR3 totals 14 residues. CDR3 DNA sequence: TGTGCCATCAGGGGAGTAGGGACACTAGGCGAGCAGTACTTC. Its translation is CAIRGVGTLGEQYF.

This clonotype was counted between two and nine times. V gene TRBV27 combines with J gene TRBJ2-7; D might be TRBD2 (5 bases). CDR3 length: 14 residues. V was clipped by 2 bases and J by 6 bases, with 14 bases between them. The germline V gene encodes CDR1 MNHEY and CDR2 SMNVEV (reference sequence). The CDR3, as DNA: TGTGCCAGCAGTTTAAGTAGGACTTCGGGCGAGCAGTACTTC. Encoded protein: CASSLSRTSGEQYF.

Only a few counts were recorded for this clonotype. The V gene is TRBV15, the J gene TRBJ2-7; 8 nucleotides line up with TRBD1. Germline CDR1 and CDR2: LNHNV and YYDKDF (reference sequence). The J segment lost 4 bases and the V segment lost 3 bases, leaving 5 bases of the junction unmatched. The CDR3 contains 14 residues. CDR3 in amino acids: CATSSDRDRYEQYF. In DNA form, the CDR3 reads TGTGCCACCAGCAGCGACAGGGACAGGTACGAGCAGTACTTC.

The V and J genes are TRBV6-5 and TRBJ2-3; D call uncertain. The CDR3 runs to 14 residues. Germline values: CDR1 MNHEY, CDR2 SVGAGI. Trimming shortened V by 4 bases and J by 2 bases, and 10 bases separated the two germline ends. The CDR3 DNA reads TGTGCCAGCAGTTTAAACGGGTTCACAGATACGCAGTATTTT. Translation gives CASSLNGFTDTQYF.

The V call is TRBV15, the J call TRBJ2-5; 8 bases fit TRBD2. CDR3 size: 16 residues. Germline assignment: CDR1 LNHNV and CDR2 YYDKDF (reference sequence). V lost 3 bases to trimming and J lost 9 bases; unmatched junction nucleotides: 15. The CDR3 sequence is CATSSPTGGSNQPQYF. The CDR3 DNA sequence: TGTGCCACCAGCAGCCCCACGGGAGGGAGTAATCAGCCCCAGTACTTC.

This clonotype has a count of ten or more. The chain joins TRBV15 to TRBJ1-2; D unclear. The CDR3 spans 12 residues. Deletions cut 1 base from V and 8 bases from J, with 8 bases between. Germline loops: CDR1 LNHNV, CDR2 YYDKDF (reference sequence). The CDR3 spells CATSRGWAGYTF. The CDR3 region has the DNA TGTGCCACCAGCAGAGGATGGGCGGGCTACACCTTC.

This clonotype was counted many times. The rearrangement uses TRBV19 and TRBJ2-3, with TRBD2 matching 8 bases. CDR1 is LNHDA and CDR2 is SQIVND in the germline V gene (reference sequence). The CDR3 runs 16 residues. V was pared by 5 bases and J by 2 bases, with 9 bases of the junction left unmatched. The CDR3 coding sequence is TGTGCCAGTAGTTCCCGACTAGCGAGACCCACAGATACGCAGTATTTT. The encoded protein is CASSSRLARPTDTQYF.

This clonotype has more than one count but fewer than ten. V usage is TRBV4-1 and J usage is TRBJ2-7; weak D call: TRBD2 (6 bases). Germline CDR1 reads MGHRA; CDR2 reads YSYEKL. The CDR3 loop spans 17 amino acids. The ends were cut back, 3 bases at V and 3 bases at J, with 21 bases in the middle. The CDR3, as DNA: TGCGCCAGCAGCCATATGCCGGGACTCCTATCTCTCTACGAGCAGTACTTC. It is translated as CASSHMPGLLSLYEQYF.

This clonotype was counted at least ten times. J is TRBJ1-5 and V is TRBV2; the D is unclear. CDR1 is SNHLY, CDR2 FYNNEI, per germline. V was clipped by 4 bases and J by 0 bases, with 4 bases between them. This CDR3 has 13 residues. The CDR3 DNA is TGTGCCAGCAGTGTGTATAGCAATCAGCCCCAGCATTTT. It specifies CASSVYSNQPQHF.

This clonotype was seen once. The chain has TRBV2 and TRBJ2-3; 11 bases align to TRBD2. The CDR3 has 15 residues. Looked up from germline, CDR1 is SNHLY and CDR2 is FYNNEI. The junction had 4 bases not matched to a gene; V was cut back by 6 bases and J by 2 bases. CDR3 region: CASRRLAGTTDTQYF. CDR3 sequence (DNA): TGTGCCAGCAGGCGACTAGCGGGAACCACAGATACGCAGTATTTT.

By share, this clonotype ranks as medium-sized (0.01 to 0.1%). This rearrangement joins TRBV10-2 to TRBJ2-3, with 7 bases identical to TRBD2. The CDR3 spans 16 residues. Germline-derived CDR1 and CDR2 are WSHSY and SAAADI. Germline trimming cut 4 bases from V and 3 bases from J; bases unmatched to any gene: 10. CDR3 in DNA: TGCGCCAGCAGTGGGTTGGTAAGCGGGAATACAGATACGCAGTATTTT. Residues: CASSGLVSGNTDTQYF.

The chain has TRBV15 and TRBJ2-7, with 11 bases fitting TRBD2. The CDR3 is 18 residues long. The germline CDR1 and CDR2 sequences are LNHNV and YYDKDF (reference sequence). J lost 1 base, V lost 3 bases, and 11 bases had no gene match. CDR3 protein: CATSSASNLAGGSYEQYF. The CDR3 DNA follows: TGTGCCACCAGCAGTGCTTCGAATCTAGCGGGGGGTTCCTACGAGCAGTACTTC.

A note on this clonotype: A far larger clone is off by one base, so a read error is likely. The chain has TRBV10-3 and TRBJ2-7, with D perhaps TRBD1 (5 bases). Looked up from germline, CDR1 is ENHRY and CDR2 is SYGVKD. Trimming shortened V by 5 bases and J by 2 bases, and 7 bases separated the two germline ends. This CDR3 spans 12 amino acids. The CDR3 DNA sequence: TGTGCCATCAGTCAAGGGGCCTACGAGCAGTACTTC. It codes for CAISQGAYEQYF.

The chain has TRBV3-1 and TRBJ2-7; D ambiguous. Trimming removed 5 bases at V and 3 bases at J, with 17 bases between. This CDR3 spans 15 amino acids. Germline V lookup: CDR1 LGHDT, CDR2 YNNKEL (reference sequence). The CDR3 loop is CASSNKALYHYEQYF. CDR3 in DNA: TGTGCCAGCAGCAATAAAGCCCTTTACCACTACGAGCAGTACTTC.